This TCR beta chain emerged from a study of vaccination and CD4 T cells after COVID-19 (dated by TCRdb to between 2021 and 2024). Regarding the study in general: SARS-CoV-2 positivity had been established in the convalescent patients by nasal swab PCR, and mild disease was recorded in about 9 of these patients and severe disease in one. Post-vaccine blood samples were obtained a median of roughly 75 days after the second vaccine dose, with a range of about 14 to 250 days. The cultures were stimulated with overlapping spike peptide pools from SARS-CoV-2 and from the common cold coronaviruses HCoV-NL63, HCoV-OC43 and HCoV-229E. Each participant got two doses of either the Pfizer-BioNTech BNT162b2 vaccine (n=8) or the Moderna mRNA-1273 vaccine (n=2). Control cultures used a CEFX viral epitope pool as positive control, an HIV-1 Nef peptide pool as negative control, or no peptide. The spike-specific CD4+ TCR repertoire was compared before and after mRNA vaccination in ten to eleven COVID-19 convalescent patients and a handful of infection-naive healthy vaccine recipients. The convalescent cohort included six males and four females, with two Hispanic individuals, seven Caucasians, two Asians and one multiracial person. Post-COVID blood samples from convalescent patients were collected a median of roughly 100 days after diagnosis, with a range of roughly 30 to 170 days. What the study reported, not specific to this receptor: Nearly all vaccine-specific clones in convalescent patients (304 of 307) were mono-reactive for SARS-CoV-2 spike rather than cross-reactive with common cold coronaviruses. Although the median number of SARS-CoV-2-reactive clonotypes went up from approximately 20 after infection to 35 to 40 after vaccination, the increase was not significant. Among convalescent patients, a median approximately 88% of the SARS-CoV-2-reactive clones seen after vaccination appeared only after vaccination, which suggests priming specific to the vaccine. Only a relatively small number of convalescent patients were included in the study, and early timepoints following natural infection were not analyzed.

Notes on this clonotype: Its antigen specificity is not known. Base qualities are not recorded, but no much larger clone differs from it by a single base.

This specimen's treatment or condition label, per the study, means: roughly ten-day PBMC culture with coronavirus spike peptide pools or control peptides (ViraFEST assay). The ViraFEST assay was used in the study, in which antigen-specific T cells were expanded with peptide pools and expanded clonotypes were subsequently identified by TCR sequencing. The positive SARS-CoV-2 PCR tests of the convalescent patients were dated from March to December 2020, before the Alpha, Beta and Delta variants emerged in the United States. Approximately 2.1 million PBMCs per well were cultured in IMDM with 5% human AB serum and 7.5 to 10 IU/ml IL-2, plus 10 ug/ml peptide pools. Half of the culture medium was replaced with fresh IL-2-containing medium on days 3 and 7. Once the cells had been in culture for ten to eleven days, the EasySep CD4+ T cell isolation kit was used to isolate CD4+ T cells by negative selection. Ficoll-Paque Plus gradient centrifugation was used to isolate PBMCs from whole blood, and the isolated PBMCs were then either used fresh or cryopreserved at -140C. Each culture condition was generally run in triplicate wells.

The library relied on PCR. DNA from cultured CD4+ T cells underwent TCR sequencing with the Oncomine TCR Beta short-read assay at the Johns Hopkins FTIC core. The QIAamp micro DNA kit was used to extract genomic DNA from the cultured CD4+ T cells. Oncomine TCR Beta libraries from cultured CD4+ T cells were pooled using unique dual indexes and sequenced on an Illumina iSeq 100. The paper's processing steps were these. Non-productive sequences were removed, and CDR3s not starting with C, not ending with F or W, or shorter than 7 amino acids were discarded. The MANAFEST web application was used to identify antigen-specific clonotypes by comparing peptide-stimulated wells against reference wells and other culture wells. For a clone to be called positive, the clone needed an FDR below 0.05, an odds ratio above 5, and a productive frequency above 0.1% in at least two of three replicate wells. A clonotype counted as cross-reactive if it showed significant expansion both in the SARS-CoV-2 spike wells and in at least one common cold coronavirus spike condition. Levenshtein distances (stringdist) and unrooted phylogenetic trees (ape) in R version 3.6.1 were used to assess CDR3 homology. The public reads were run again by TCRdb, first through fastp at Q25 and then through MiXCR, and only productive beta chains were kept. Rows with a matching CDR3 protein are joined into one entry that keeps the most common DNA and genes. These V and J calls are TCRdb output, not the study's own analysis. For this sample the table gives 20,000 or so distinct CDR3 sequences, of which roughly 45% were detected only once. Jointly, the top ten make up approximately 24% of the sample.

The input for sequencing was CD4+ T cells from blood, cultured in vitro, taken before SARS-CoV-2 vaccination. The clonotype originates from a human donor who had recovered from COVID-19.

The nucleotide sequence is given as TGTGCCACCAGTAGAGGGACAGGGTGGGATGAGCAGTTCTTC. This yields the protein CATSRGTGWDEQFF. The V gene is TRBV24-1 and the J gene is TRBJ2-1; the junction holds 9 bases that match TRBD1. The CDR3 covers 14 residues, taking in both the cysteine and the phenylalanine. Only the CDR3 DNA stays, 42 bases, in frame from base 1. The CDR1 and CDR2 encoded by the germline V gene are KGHDR and SFDVKD. From V the trimming removes 6 bases and from J it removes 8 bases, while the gene matches leave 7 bases of the junction unaccounted for.